This is a list of T cell receptor beta chains from one sample in a study of blood T cell repertoires in COVID-19. TCRdb's table, derived via immunoSEQ multiplex PCR, lists solely in-frame clones and lacks some. The sample has about 300,000 clones, about nine tenths seen once; the top ten hold about 1.1%. The sequencing input was PBMCs or T cells enriched from blood (not recorded which). These receptors all come from a woman aged 30 to 39 who had recovered from COVID-19. CDR3s include the opening cysteine and the closing phenylalanine or tryptophan. D genes are given only for firm matches. Clone size appears in some rows only: once, few, many, or a class for an expanded clone.

v_gene,d_gene,abundance,j_gene,CDR3nt,CDR3aa
TRBV4-1,TRBD1,NA,TRBJ2-6,TGCGCCAGCAGCCCCCGGGACAGGGGGATCTCTGGGGCCAACGTCCTGACTTTC,CASSPRDRGISGANVLTF
TRBV21-1,NA,NA,TRBJ2-2,TGTGCCAGCAGCATTAGTCGGCTCGGACAGGGGGCCGGGGAGCTGTTTTTT,CASSISRLGQGAGELFF
TRBV7-2,TRBD2,NA,TRBJ2-1,TGTGCCAGCAGCTCTAGCGGGAGTAGGTACAATGAGCAGTTCTTC,CASSSSGSRYNEQFF
TRBV10-1,TRBD2,NA,TRBJ2-1,TGCGCCAGCAGACCGGGACTAGCGAACAATGAGCAGTTCTTC,CASRPGLANNEQFF
TRBV7-2,TRBD1,NA,TRBJ1-5,TGTGCCAGCAGCCCCCGTAGGGGGCTGAATCAGCCCCAGCATTTT,CASSPRRGLNQPQHF
TRBV10-2,TRBD1,NA,TRBJ2-5,TGCGCCAGCAGTGAGCCGGGACAGGGGTTAGAGACCCAGTACTTC,CASSEPGQGLETQYF
TRBV11-2,NA,NA,TRBJ2-5,TGTGCCAGCAGCTTAGCCTACGGTTACCAAGAGACCCAGTACTTC,CASSLAYGYQETQYF
TRBV21-1,NA,NA,TRBJ2-4,TGTGCCAGCAGGGTCCTCGGGACAGGGGGCCCCAAGGCCAAAAACATTCAGTACTTC,CASRVLGTGGPKAKNIQYF
TRBV18,TRBD1,NA,TRBJ1-5,TGTGCCAGCTCACCAACGGACAGGGGCGGGCAGCCCCAGCATTTT,CASSPTDRGGQPQHF
TRBV7-8,TRBD1,NA,TRBJ2-1,TGTGCCAGCAGCTTAGGGACAGGGTTCTGGAGTGAGCAGTTCTTC,CASSLGTGFWSEQFF
TRBV7-3,NA,NA,TRBJ2-3,TGTGCCAGCAGCTTGGGCAGCACAGATACGCAGTATTTT,CASSLGSTDTQYF
TRBV11-3,TRBD2,NA,TRBJ2-1,TGTGCCAGCAGCTTACGACTAGCGGGGGCGGATGAGCAGTTCTTC,CASSLRLAGADEQFF
TRBV6-6,NA,NA,TRBJ2-1,TGTGCCAGCAGTTACGGGACTGACCAAATGGGGCAGTTCTTC,CASSYGTDQMGQFF
TRBV25-1,TRBD2,NA,TRBJ2-1,TGTGCCAGCAGTGAGCGGGAGGGGAGGAATGAGCAGTTCTTC,CASSEREGRNEQFF
TRBV5-1,TRBD1,NA,TRBJ2-2,TGCGCCAGCAATAGCAGGACAGGGCCCGCGAACACCGGGGAGCTGTTTTTT,CASNSRTGPANTGELFF
TRBV19,NA,NA,TRBJ1-2,TGTGCCAGTAGTATCCACCTCTGGCAGGGCGCCTATGGCTACACCTTC,CASSIHLWQGAYGYTF
TRBV4-3,TRBD2,NA,TRBJ2-5,TGCGCCAGCAGCCAAGATCGGGGGGGACTTCCGTACTTC,CASSQDRGGLPYF
TRBV12-3/TRBV12-4,TRBD2,NA,TRBJ2-1,TGTGCCAGCAACACCCCTAGCGGGAGGCAGTTCTTC,CASNTPSGRQFF
TRBV30,TRBD1,NA,TRBJ1-5,TGTGCCTGGAGTGTGACAGGGGGCAATCAGCCCCAGCATTTT,CAWSVTGGNQPQHF
TRBV7-2,TRBD2,once,TRBJ2-7,TGTGCCAGCAGCTTAGCCCATAGCGGGAGGGCCGTTTCCTACGAGCAGTACTTC,CASSLAHSGRAVSYEQYF